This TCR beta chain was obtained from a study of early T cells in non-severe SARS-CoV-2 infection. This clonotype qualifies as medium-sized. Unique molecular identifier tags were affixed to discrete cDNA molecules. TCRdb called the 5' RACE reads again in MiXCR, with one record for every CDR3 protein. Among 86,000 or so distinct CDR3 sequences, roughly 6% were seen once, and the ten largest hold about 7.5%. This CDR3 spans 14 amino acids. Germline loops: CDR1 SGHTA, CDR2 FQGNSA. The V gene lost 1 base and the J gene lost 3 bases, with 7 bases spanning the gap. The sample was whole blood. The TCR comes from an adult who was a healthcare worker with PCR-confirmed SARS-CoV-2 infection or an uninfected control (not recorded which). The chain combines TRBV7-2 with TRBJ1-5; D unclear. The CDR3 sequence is CASSLGGINQPQHF. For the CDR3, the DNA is TGTGCCAGCAGCTTAGGGGGAATCAATCAGCCCCAGCATTTT.